Below are 5 T cell receptor beta chains sequenced from a single sample in a study of blood T cell repertoires in COVID-19. Some clones are missing from TCRdb's copy, which holds only in-frame ones; the method was immunoSEQ multiplex PCR. Of some 80,000 clones in the sample, around 83% are singletons; the top ten hold roughly 10%. Material for sequencing was peripheral blood. The receptors come from a human donor in a cohort sampled during active COVID-19.

This sequence joins TRBV11-3 and TRBJ2-7; TRBD1 agrees at 9 bases. Germline CDR1 is SGHNT and CDR2 is YENEEA. The CDR3 is made up of 15 amino acids. V gave up 4 bases and J gave up 3 bases; unmatched junction bases: 7. The CDR3 DNA reads as TGTGCCAGCAGCTCACCGGGACAGGGATACTACGAGCAGTACTTC. Its translation: CASSSPGQGYYEQYF. Based on the CDR3 plus reference TRBV11-3 and TRBJ2-7, the full variable domain is EAGVVQSPRYKIIEKKQPVAFWCNPISGHNTLYWYLQNLGQGPELLIRYENEEAVDDSQLPKDRFSAERLKGVDSTLKIQPAELGDSAVYLCASSSPGQGYYEQYFGPGTRLTVT.

The V gene is TRBV6-5, the J gene TRBJ2-7; D may be TRBD1 (5 bases). V lost 7 bases to trimming and J lost 1 base, with 11 bases between them. Germline CDR1 reads MNHEY; CDR2 reads SVGAGI. The CDR3 has 13 residues. For the CDR3, the DNA is TGTGCCAGCAAAAAGGGGAATTCCTACGAGCAGTACTTC. This encodes CASKKGNSYEQYF.

The rearrangement links TRBV3-1 (or the pseudogene TRBV3-2) to TRBJ2-7, with D perhaps matching TRBD2 (5 bases). CDR3 length: 12 amino acids. Per germline, CDR1 LGHDT and CDR2 YNNKEL (reference sequence). V gave up 5 bases and J gave up 7 bases, with 12 bases separating them. CDR3 loop: CASSASSGEQYF. The CDR3 DNA reads TGTGCCAGCAGCGCTTCCTCGGGGGAGCAGTACTTC.

The CDR3 reads CASSRGAGVNTGELFF. The CDR3 nucleotides are TGTGCCAGCAGCCGCGGGGCGGGGGTGAACACCGGGGAGCTGTTTTTT. The chain recombines TRBV7-9 with TRBJ2-2, with 7 bases lining up with TRBD2. Trimming removed 5 bases from V and 1 base from J; junction bases left unmatched: 7. The CDR3 is made up of 16 amino acids. Germline CDR1 is SEHNR and CDR2 is FQNEAQ (reference sequence).

The chain joins TRBV7-9 to TRBJ1-3; 8 bases are shared with TRBD1. The CDR3 is 16 amino acids. Trimming removed 6 bases from V and 6 bases from J; junction bases left unmatched: 13. CDR1 is SEHNR, CDR2 FQNEAQ, per germline (reference sequence). CDR3 loop: CASRGKDRDAENTIYF. The CDR3 DNA reads as TGTGCCAGCAGGGGTAAGGACAGGGATGCCGAAAACACCATATATTTT.